Sequencing of this T cell receptor beta chain was carried out in a study of cytomegalovirus exposure and HLA in healthy donors. Turning to the study itself: When 350 to 500 donors were genotyped, 81% of them were found to fall in the Caucasian-associated ancestry cluster.

The CDR3 is made up of 13 amino acids. CDR1 and CDR2 from the germline V gene are MNHEY and SMNVEV (reference sequence). For this clone: As yet, its antigen is unknown.

Study results and limitations: Later, TCR association rates were found to vary by HLA locus, highest for DRB1 and lowest for HLA-C. The records held CMV serostatus as the only immune exposure information.

The PCR employed 60 Vbeta primers together with 13 Jbeta primers. TCRdb keeps only in-frame clones here, not all; method: immunoSEQ multiplex PCR. The sample lists 95,000 to 100,000 clones, about 70% occurring once. The J gene is TRBJ2-5, the V gene TRBV27, with unresolved D. Judging by the DNA end, TRBJ2-7 fits better; the J call may be wrong. This sequence originates from a human donor in good health. Input material: PBMCs. In DNA form, the CDR3 reads TGTGCCAGCAGTTTGGGTAGGAACTACGAGCAGTACTTC. This translates into CASSLGRNYEQYF.